This T cell receptor beta chain was observed in a study of T cell responses to AZD1222 COVID-19 vaccine. Sequenced by immunoSEQ multiplex PCR; TCRdb stores in-frame clones only, minus some. The profile covers more than 150,000 clones, with 70% to 90% appearing a single time and about 6% taken by the ten largest. Trimming took off 11 bases at V and 10 bases at J, with 12 bases between the two ends. The CDR3 is 11 residues long. Germline CDR1 ENHRY, CDR2 SYGVKD. The genes are TRBV10-3 and TRBJ1-6; no clear D gene. This clonotype was sampled from an adult in good health. This specimen consisted of peripheral blood, obtained on day 0 of AZD1222 vaccination. The CDR3 sequence is CAHGVRSPLHF. CDR3 sequence (DNA): TGTGCCCATGGGGTTCGGTCACCCCTCCACTTT.